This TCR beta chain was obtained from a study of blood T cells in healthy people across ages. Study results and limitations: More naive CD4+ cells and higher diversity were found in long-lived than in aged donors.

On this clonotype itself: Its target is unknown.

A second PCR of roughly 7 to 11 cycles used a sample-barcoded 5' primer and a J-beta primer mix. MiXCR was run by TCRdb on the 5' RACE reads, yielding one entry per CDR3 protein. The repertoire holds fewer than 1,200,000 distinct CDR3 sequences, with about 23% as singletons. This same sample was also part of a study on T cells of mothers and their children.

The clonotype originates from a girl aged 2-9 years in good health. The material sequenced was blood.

CDR3 bases: TGTGCCAGCAGCGATTCCGGGACAGGGATGAACACTGAAGCTTTCTTT. This sequence encodes CASSDSGTGMNTEAFF. The chain couples TRBV9 to TRBJ1-1; 9 positions agree with TRBD1. The CDR3 has 16 amino acids. The junction had 6 bases not matched to a gene; V was cut back by 3 bases and J by 0 bases. The V gene's germline CDR1 is SGDLS and CDR2 YYNGEE.